The clone carrying this TCR beta chain was seen a single time. This CDR3 contains 14 residues. The V and J ends lost 4 bases and 8 bases, in that order; junction bases with no gene match: 11. Germline V lookup: CDR1 GTSNPN, CDR2 SVGIG (reference sequence). In the source study's methods: Amplified reference gene primers provided the basis for estimating nucleated cell counts. Sequenced by immunoSEQ multiplex PCR; TCRdb stores in-frame clones only, minus some. That table is the source of V, J and clone size, and D and trimming were worked out from the DNA. The sample consists of a few hundred thousand clones, around nine tenths of them appearing once. The sample is drawn from a study of blood T cell repertoires in COVID-19. Study summary: There were acute and convalescent COVID-19 samples, and they came from the United States, Italy and Spain. PBMCs, B-cell-depleted T cells, or T cells provided the cDNA or gDNA that made up the material.

The sequenced sample was peripheral blood. The chain employs TRBV30 and TRBJ1-3; TRBD1 aligns across 7 bases. The clonotype originates from a middle-aged woman who had recovered from COVID-19. The CDR3 spells CAWTDRATWDTIYF. The CDR3 region has the DNA TGTGCCTGGACAGACAGGGCTACCTGGGACACCATATATTTT.